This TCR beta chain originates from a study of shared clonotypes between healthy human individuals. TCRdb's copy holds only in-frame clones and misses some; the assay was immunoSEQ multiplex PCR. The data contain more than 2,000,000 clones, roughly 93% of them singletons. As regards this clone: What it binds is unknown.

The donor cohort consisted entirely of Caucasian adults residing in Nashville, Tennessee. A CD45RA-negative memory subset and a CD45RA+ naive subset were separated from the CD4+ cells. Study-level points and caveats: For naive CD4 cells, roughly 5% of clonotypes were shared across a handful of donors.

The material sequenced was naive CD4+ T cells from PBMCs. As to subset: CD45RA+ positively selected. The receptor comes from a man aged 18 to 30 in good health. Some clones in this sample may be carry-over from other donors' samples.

For the CDR3, the DNA is TGTGCCAGCAGTGACCCGTGGTCCCCTCGGAGAGAGACCCAGTACTTC. Translated, it gives CASSDPWSPRRETQYF. The V gene is TRBV6-1, the J gene TRBJ2-5; D is undetermined. CDR1 is MNHNS and CDR2 is SASEGT in the germline V gene. The CDR3 length is 16 residues. Trimming left V 3 bases short and J 4 bases short, with 18 bases between.